The 14 T cell receptor beta chains listed next were all sequenced from one sample in a study of sequential checkpoint blockade in melanoma. Noted treatment: randomized to nivolumab then ipilimumab (arm A) or the reverse (arm B). Generated by immunoSEQ multiplex PCR, the TCRdb table keeps only in-frame clones and is missing some. The sample includes fewer than 25,000 clones, roughly 80% of them seen just once. The sample in question was CD8+ T cells sorted from blood (inferred from file names), obtained from a patient given nivolumab and ipilimumab in sequence. The receptors were gathered from a human donor with melanoma.

This chain joins TRBV27 and TRBJ1-1, with D hard to call. The germline V and J ends were trimmed by 5 bases and 1 base, with 8 bases remaining between them. Germline V CDR1 and CDR2: MNHEY, SMNVEV (reference sequence). CDR3 length: 13 residues. CDR3 sequence reads: CASSIQRNTEAFF. The CDR3, as DNA: TGTGCCAGCAGTATACAGAGGAACACTGAAGCTTTCTTT.

The rearrangement links TRBV9 to TRBJ2-5, with D possibly being TRBD2 (7 bases). In germline, CDR1 is SGDLS, CDR2 YYNGEE. V gave up 0 bases and J gave up 5 bases, with 11 bases separating them. This CDR3 region has 14 residues. CDR3 amino acids: CASSVVGGAETQYF. The CDR3 region has the DNA TGTGCCAGCAGCGTAGTGGGGGGGGCGGAGACCCAGTACTTC.

The CDR3, as DNA: TGTGCCAGCAGTTTAGAGGGGGCTTATGAGACCCAGTACTTC. This sequence encodes CASSLEGAYETQYF. The chain joins TRBV27 to TRBJ2-5, with 7 nucleotides matching TRBD1. CDR3 size: 14 residues. Germline lookup yields CDR1 MNHEY and CDR2 SMNVEV (reference sequence). V gave up 2 bases and J gave up 5 bases; unmatched junction bases: 5.

The rearrangement joins TRBV6-5 to TRBJ1-6; no reliable D call. V was clipped by 6 bases and J by 3 bases, with 12 bases between them. The CDR3 totals 15 residues. Germline CDR1 and CDR2: MNHEY and SVGAGI. The CDR3 sequence: CASSRGSVYNSPLHF. The CDR3 region has the DNA TGTGCCAGCAGCCGCGGGTCCGTCTATAATTCACCCCTCCACTTT.

V usage is TRBV27 and J usage is TRBJ1-1; perhaps TRBD1 as D (6 bases). Looked up from germline, CDR1 is MNHEY and CDR2 is SMNVEV (reference sequence). The V and J ends lost 5 bases and 5 bases respectively, with 15 bases between them. The CDR3 extends over 14 amino acids. DNA of the CDR3: TGTGCCAGCAGTATGGACAGTACTATGACTGAAGCTTTCTTT. This encodes CASSMDSTMTEAFF.

This clone was detected only a few times. This chain connects TRBV5-6 to TRBJ1-5, with a tentative D call TRBD1 (5 bases). V lost 0 bases and J 0 bases, leaving 16 bases between the germline ends. This CDR3 contains 18 residues. Per germline, CDR1 SGHDT and CDR2 YYEEEE. CDR3 loop: CASSLGGGRLFSNQPQHF. The CDR3 DNA sequence: TGTGCCAGCAGCTTGGGGGGCGGGAGGCTATTTAGCAATCAGCCCCAGCATTTT.

This chain uses TRBV6-6 with TRBJ2-7; unclear D gene. V was trimmed by 5 bases and J by 6 bases, leaving 11 bases between them. This CDR3 contains 12 residues. CDR1 and CDR2 from the germline V gene are MNHNY and SVGAGI (reference sequence). For the CDR3, the DNA is TGTGCCAGCAGTCCCGACATGTTCGAGCAGTACTTC. It codes for CASSPDMFEQYF.

This chain uses TRBV28 with TRBJ2-7; 8 bases line up with TRBD1. With V trimmed by 6 bases and J by 5 bases, 9 bases remained unmatched. Per germline, CDR1 MDHEN and CDR2 SYDVKM. The CDR3 has 14 residues. CDR3 loop: CASRMTGAGDEQYF. DNA of the CDR3: TGTGCCAGCAGAATGACAGGGGCTGGCGACGAGCAGTACTTC.

The genes are TRBV11-3 and TRBJ2-1; D is unclear. Germline V gives CDR1 SGHNT, CDR2 YENEEA. The CDR3 covers 16 residues. V dropped 0 bases and J dropped 3 bases, with 12 bases sitting between them. This CDR3 reads CASSLDRRYYYNEQFF. CDR3 nucleotide sequence: TGTGCCAGCAGCTTAGATCGTAGATACTACTACAATGAGCAGTTCTTC. The full variable domain, rest sourced from reference TRBV11-3 and TRBJ2-1, is EAGVVQSPRYKIIEKKQPVAFWCNPISGHNTLYWYLQNLGQGPELLIRYENEEAVDDSQLPKDRFSAERLKGVDSTLKIQPAELGDSAVYLCASSLDRRYYYNEQFFGPGTRLTVL.

The genes are TRBV27 and TRBJ2-7, with 7 bases lining up with TRBD1. V lost 6 bases, J lost 5 bases, and 16 bases stayed unmatched. The germline V gene has CDR1 MNHEY and CDR2 SMNVEV (reference sequence). CDR3 size: 16 residues. In DNA form, the CDR3 reads TGTGCCAGCAGCTCCTTCACGAAAGGGGGCGTCCACGAGCAGTACTTC. The encoded protein is CASSSFTKGGVHEQYF.

Note on this clone: Within the sample, other DNA sequences also encode this same CDR3. CDR3 region: CASSFRDSYNEQFF. CDR3 DNA sequence: TGTGCCAGCAGTTTCCGGGACAGCTACAATGAGCAGTTCTTC. The gene calls are TRBV27 and TRBJ2-1, with TRBD1 matching over 7 bases. Germline V gives CDR1 MNHEY, CDR2 SMNVEV (reference sequence). The CDR3 contains 14 residues. The trim removed 3 bases at V and 3 bases at J, leaving 2 bases unmatched.

This clone appeared a single time. The chain carries TRBV5-1 and TRBJ1-1, with no clear D. The CDR3 runs 11 residues. In germline, CDR1 is SGHRS, CDR2 YFSETQ. V was shortened by 0 bases and J by 7 bases, with 4 bases between the two germline ends. CDR3 DNA: TGCGCCAGCAGCTTGGGACTTGAAGCTTTCTTT. Protein sequence: CASSLGLEAFF.

The V gene is TRBV7-2, the J gene TRBJ2-7; D not certain. The CDR3 length is 13 residues. The germline gives CDR1 SGHTA, CDR2 FQGNSA. V gave up 0 bases and J gave up 9 bases, with 12 bases separating them. The CDR3 spells CASSLALVAWQYF. In nucleotides, the CDR3 is TGTGCCAGCAGCTTAGCGTTGGTAGCATGGCAGTACTTC. Filled out from reference TRBV7-2 and TRBJ2-7, the complete variable domain reads GAGVSQSPSNKVTEKGKDVELRCDPISGHTALYWYRQSLGQGLEFLIYFQGNSAPDKSGLPSDRFSAERTGGSVSTLTIQRTQQEDSAVYLCASSLALVAWQYFGPGTRLTVT.

The chain is built from TRBV5-1 and TRBJ1-1; the D is unclear. Trimming shortened V by 2 bases and J by 5 bases, and 10 bases separated the two germline ends. Germline V lookup: CDR1 SGHRS, CDR2 YFSETQ. The CDR3 spans 13 residues. CDR3 DNA: TGCGCCAGCAGCTTCAAATCCGGGACTGAAGCTTTCTTT. Protein product: CASSFKSGTEAFF.